This record looks at one TCR beta chain sequence and its context. Its cognate antigen is unknown. From germline, CDR1 is SGHVS and CDR2 FNYEAQ. The CDR3 contains 15 residues. The V and J ends lost 5 bases and 2 bases, in that order; junction bases with no gene match: 8. These data are taken from a study of cytomegalovirus exposure and HLA in healthy donors. General study points: There were around 160 TCR beta chains listed as cytomegalovirus-associated.

The validation cohort, a group of 130 or so subjects, included the donors and was separate from the approximately 700-subject first cohort. Sequencing used immunoSEQ multiplex PCR; TCRdb keeps in-frame clones, though not all of them. Of 250,000 to 400,000 clones in the sample, roughly 90% were seen once. The receptor comes from a woman younger than 45 in good health and CMV-seropositive. The V and J genes are TRBV7-6 and TRBJ1-1; 7 bases align to TRBD1. The sample taken for sequencing was PBMCs. CDR3 residues: CASSPTGITNTEAFF. The CDR3 DNA reads TGTGCCAGCAGCCCGACAGGGATTACAAACACTGAAGCTTTCTTT.